This TCR beta chain came from a study of cytomegalovirus exposure and HLA in healthy donors. At the level of the study: A prior study identified just under 120 million unique TCR beta sequences from 180 million or so T cells.

It was with 60 Vbeta and 13 Jbeta primers that the PCR ran. Repertoires were generated with immunoSEQ multiplex PCR, while TCRdb's copy carries only in-frame clones and drops some. The sample contains hundreds of thousands of clones, 65% to 85% of which appear only once. The J segment lost 4 bases and the V segment lost 8 bases, leaving 9 bases of the junction unmatched. The CDR3 has 14 residues. The germline CDR1 and CDR2 sequences are WSHSY and SAAADI. Concerning this clone: What it recognizes is unknown.

Findings of the study overall: The presence/absence work took it that sequencing depth was about the same across donors. Accurate prediction of most subjects' HLA-A and HLA-B alleles from TCR beta sequences was reported. Specific recognition of CMV antigens was confirmed in vitro for a few chains (all CMV-associated).

Sequencing input: PBMCs. This receptor was identified in a boy between 2 and 15 years old in good health and CMV-seronegative. The chain uses TRBV10-2 and TRBJ2-7; TRBD1 agrees at 9 bases. CDR3 nucleotide sequence: TGCGCCAGCCGAGGGACAGGGTCGATGTACGAGCAGTACTTC. Its translation is CASRGTGSMYEQYF.